This T cell receptor beta chain was identified during a study of T cells after yellow fever vaccination. Comments on this clonotype: The antigen is not known.

Study results and limitations: The CD4 compartment and the CD8 compartment contained a small share of clonotypes in common. At 95% to 96% for CD4 and 70% to 90% for CD8, most primary-vaccination clones showed up again after the booster.

V lost 0 bases to trimming and J lost 8 bases, with 8 bases between them. The length of the CDR3 is 12 residues. Germline V gene data show CDR1 as SGHRS and CDR2 as YFSETQ. UMIs were added to TCR cDNA along with a universal primer site when it was made by 5'RACE template switching. TCRdb analysed the 5' RACE reads with MiXCR anew, one entry per CDR3 protein. The table records about 340,000 distinct CDR3 sequences, approximately 12% of them present only once. The rearrangement joins TRBV5-1 to TRBJ1-1, with D maybe TRBD1 (6 bases). The receptor comes from a man aged 18 to 35 who received the YFV17D yellow fever vaccine. The input for sequencing was CD4+ T cells sorted from PBMCs, taken 15 days after the yellow fever booster vaccination. CDR3 in amino acids: CASSLDDREAFF. CDR3 nucleotide sequence: TGCGCCAGCAGCTTGGATGACAGGGAAGCTTTCTTT.